This entry features one TCR beta chain sequence. This receptor's antigen is unknown. It has no much larger one-base neighbor in the sample; base qualities were not kept. These data are taken from a study of OX40 agonist ivuxolimab in advanced cancers. As for the study more broadly: Ivuxolimab was a fully human IgG2 agonistic monoclonal antibody targeting the costimulatory receptor OX40 (CD134). Intravenous ivuxolimab was administered to patients every 2 weeks at six dose levels: 0.01, 0.1, 0.3, 1.5, 3 and 10 mg/kg. Among the approximately 54 dose-escalation patients, some 20 had hepatocellular carcinoma, approximately 15 melanoma, 9 renal cell carcinoma and 9 head and neck cancer. In the dose-escalation cohort, around four fifths of patients were male, and the mean age was around 60 years, with a range of about 20 to 90. Patients were allowed to have had prior anti-PD-1, anti-PD-L1 or anti-CTLA-4 therapy, and approximately 39% of the dose-escalation patients had been treated with checkpoint inhibitors. Three dose-escalation patients achieved partial responses, one with hepatocellular carcinoma and two with cutaneous melanoma. Peripheral TCRbeta sequencing was intended to test whether TCR sequence diversity was altered and clonal T-cell expansion was caused by ivuxolimab. The paper reports the monotherapy dose-escalation portion (N ≈ 50 patients) of the phase I ivuxolimab trial. Overall study results and their limits: Low levels of normalized T-cell clonal expansion were also shown by some nonresponding patients. Which antigens the clonally expanded peripheral T cells were specific for was not determined. After ivuxolimab, CD8+ T cells had more expanded clones than CD4+ T cells on average. In the 0.1-3.0 mg/kg groups, partial responders were among the patients with the lowest normalized peripheral clonal expansion, particularly in CD8+ T cells. At doses of 0.1 to 3.0 mg/kg, clonal expansion of both CD4+ and CD8+ T cells in blood was seen between baseline and week 6.

V is clipped by 5 bases and J by 2 bases, and the sequence between their germline boundaries is 18 bases long. Its CDR3 holds 16 amino acids, cysteine through phenylalanine. Only the CDR3 portion is preserved as DNA: 48 bases, with reading frame beginning at the first base. The germline V gene supplies CDR1 KGHSH and CDR2 LQKENI. To sequence the TCRbeta CDR3 region, genomic DNA was isolated from the sorted cells. The immunoSEQ Assay was used for sequencing of TCRbeta CDR3 regions. Entries here come from immuneACCESS through TCRdb and include only in-frame sequences with V and J called. Some clones fail to appear in such tables; in the studies checked, an unresolved V gene covers under half of the shortfall, and the cause of the remainder is unknown. For this sample the table gives 9,500 to 13,000 clones, of which about 82% were detected only once. About 24% of the sample is taken by the ten largest.

Patients with autoimmune disease history or receiving systemic immunosuppression were excluded from the trial. Peripheral blood for TCR sequencing was collected from all dose cohorts at baseline, on cycle 4 day 1, and on cycle 7 day 1. The samples were drawn from a first-in-human, open-label, multicenter phase I dose-escalation trial of ivuxolimab. Adults with locally advanced or metastatic melanoma, renal cell carcinoma, hepatocellular carcinoma or head and neck squamous cell carcinoma were enrolled in the trial. Before TCR sequencing, CD4+ T cells and CD8+ T cells from peripheral blood were sorted into separate populations.

The source was CD4+ or CD8+ T cells sorted from blood, collected in a trial of the OX40 agonist ivuxolimab. The chain couples TRBV18 to TRBJ1-2; TRBD1 is perhaps the D gene, given 5 matching bases. The receptor was isolated from an adult with an advanced solid tumor such as melanoma, head and neck, liver or kidney cancer. The CDR3 here reads CASSELAGTVNYGYTF. The nucleotide sequence is given as TGTGCCAGCTCAGAATTAGCAGGGACGGTAAACTATGGCTACACCTTC. With the rest looked up from the reference TRBV18 and TRBJ1-2 genes rather than sequenced, the full variable domain is NAGVMQNPRHLVRRRGQEARLRCSPMKGHSHVYWYRQLPEEGLKFMVYLQKENIIDESGMPKERFSAEFPKEGPSILRIQQVVRGDSAAYFCASSELAGTVNYGYTFGSGTRLTVV.